The 5 T cell receptor beta chains reported below all come from one sample, sequenced in a study of early T cells in non-severe SARS-CoV-2 infection. TCRdb independently ran MiXCR on the 5' RACE reads; one entry per CDR3 protein. The table records 75,000 or so distinct CDR3 sequences, 13% to 15% of them present only once. The specimen was whole blood. Every receptor here comes from an adult who was a healthcare worker with PCR-confirmed SARS-CoV-2 infection or an uninfected control (not recorded which).

This clonotype has a handful of counts. The chain recombines TRBV5-4 with TRBJ2-3; D gene ambiguous. Trimming stripped 5 bases from V and 2 bases from J, with 9 bases between. Per the germline V gene, CDR1 is SGHNT and CDR2 is YYREEE (reference sequence). The CDR3 sequence is 13 residues long. The CDR3 coding sequence is TGTGCCAGCAGACCAGCTACCACAGATACGCAGTATTTT. Protein sequence: CASRPATTDTQYF.

V and J are TRBV4-1 and TRBJ2-3, with a tentative D call TRBD2 (6 bases). CDR3 length: 13 amino acids. V lost 0 bases, J lost 5 bases, and 6 bases lay in between. Looked up from germline, CDR1 is MGHRA and CDR2 is YSYEKL. The chain's CDR3 is CASSQEGGDTQYF. The CDR3, as DNA: TGCGCCAGCAGCCAAGAGGGGGGAGATACGCAGTATTTT.

This clonotype appeared a few times. The chain carries TRBV20-1 and TRBJ2-5, with D possibly matching TRBD1 (5 bases). Germline loops: CDR1 DFQATT, CDR2 SNEGSKA (reference sequence). V was shortened by 0 bases and J by 4 bases, with 21 bases between the two germline ends. The CDR3 is 17 amino acids. This CDR3 reads CSARDPLSLGAGETQYF. The CDR3 bases are TGCAGTGCTAGAGATCCCTTAAGTCTAGGGGCAGGAGAGACCCAGTACTTC.

This clonotype was seen many times. The chain carries TRBV20-1 and TRBJ2-1, with D tentatively TRBD1 or TRBD2 (5 bases each). Germline CDR1 and CDR2: DFQATT and SNEGSKA (reference sequence). The ends were cut back, 0 bases at V and 6 bases at J, with 12 bases in the middle. This CDR3 contains 14 residues. This chain's CDR3 is CSARDRDAPNEQFF. CDR3 in DNA: TGCAGTGCTAGAGACCGGGACGCCCCCAATGAGCAGTTCTTC.

This clonotype has a handful of counts. This rearrangement joins TRBV5-1 to TRBJ2-2, with 8 bases matching TRBD1. CDR1 and CDR2 (germline): SGHRS, YFSETQ. V lost 4 bases and J lost 0; bases outside the gene matches: 2. CDR3 length equals 15 residues. CDR3 protein: CASSPDRANTGELFF. CDR3 sequence (DNA): TGCGCCAGCAGCCCGGACAGGGCGAACACCGGGGAGCTGTTTTTT. Complete variable domain (other parts from reference TRBV5-1 and TRBJ2-2): KAGVTQTPRYLIKTRGQQVTLSCSPISGHRSVSWYQQTPGQGLQFLFEYFSETQRNKGNFPGRFSGRQFSNSRSEMNVSTLELGDSALYLCASSPDRANTGELFFGEGSRLTVL.